The 22 T cell receptor beta chains given below trace back to one sample, sequenced in a study of shared T cell receptors in the human thymus. TCRdb's table, derived via immunoSEQ multiplex PCR, lists solely in-frame clones and lacks some. The sample holds almost 550,000 clones; approximately 80% are singletons and the top ten take about 0.012%. The same data also went into a second study, on human thymus T cells.

Sequenced material: thymocytes. The receptors shown here come from a boy under two years old with a congenital heart defect.

The rearrangement uses TRBV14 and TRBJ2-2; D may be TRBD2 (6 bases). Trimming cost V 4 bases and J 4 bases, with 13 bases left between them. The CDR3 runs 15 residues. CDR1 and CDR2 from the germline V gene are SGHDN and FVKESK. In DNA, the CDR3 is TGTGCCAGCAGCCGGCTAGCGCCCCGCACCGGGGAGCTGTTTTTT. Protein product: CASSRLAPRTGELFF.

The V call is TRBV21-1, the J call TRBJ2-7; TRBD1, the table's D call, was not compared with the DNA. TRBV21-1 corresponds to a pseudogene. CDR3 size: 14 residues. The CDR3 here is CASTRQGQMDEQYF. CDR3 nucleotide sequence: TGTGCCAGCACCCGACAGGGACAGATGGACGAGCAGTACTTC.

The gene calls are TRBV4-3 and TRBJ2-7, with 10 bases identical to TRBD1. CDR3 length equals 15 residues. V lost 4 bases to trimming and J lost 3 bases; unmatched junction nucleotides: 6. Germline lookup yields CDR1 LGHNA and CDR2 YSLEER. CDR3 protein: CASSPAGTGVYEQYF. CDR3 bases: TGCGCCAGCAGCCCAGCCGGGACAGGGGTCTACGAGCAGTACTTC.

The chain combines TRBV5-4 with TRBJ1-2, with TRBD1 as a possible D gene (5 bases). The CDR3 is made up of 13 amino acids. Germline V gene data show CDR1 as SGHNT and CDR2 as YYREEE (reference sequence). V lost 4 bases and J 6 bases, leaving 13 bases between the germline ends. CDR3 protein: CASSHGGENGYTF. The DNA for the CDR3 is TGTGCCAGCAGCCACGGGGGGGAGAATGGCTACACCTTC.

This rearrangement joins TRBV5-4 to TRBJ2-1, with TRBD2 matching over 16 bases. Germline lookup yields CDR1 SGHNT and CDR2 YYREEE (reference sequence). With 4 bases clipped from V and 0 bases from J, the junction kept 4 bases outside the gene matches. The CDR3 consists of 18 residues. CDR3 nucleotides: TGTGCCAGCAGCATGGGACTAGCGGGAGGGCCCTCCTACAATGAGCAGTTCTTC. Translated, it gives CASSMGLAGGPSYNEQFF.

The rearrangement joins TRBV27 to TRBJ2-1, with 10 bases fitting TRBD2. The length of the CDR3 is 21 residues. The V gene end was trimmed by 5 bases and the J gene end by 0 bases; junction bases not matched to a gene: 19. CDR1 is MNHEY, CDR2 SMNVEV, per germline (reference sequence). The CDR3 nucleotides read TGTGCCAGCAGTCCGCCCGGGACTAGCGTCCTGTTTCCCAACTCCTACAATGAGCAGTTCTTC. Its protein product is CASSPPGTSVLFPNSYNEQFF.

The rearrangement links TRBV7-9 to TRBJ1-1; possibly TRBD1 for D (6 bases). CDR1 SEHNR and CDR2 FQNEAQ come from the germline V gene (reference sequence). This CDR3 is built from 13 residues. V was clipped by 4 bases and J by 0 bases, with 6 bases between them. The DNA for the CDR3 is TGTGCCAGCAGCTCAGGGGTGAACACTGAAGCTTTCTTT. It is translated as CASSSGVNTEAFF.

The gene calls are TRBV30 and TRBJ1-4; D remains unclear. CDR1 is GTSNPN, CDR2 SVGIG, per germline (reference sequence). With 3 bases removed from V and 0 bases from J, the gap between germline ends came to 8 bases. CDR3 length: 14 residues. This CDR3 is CAWRQPPTNEKLFF. The CDR3 DNA reads TGTGCCTGGAGACAGCCCCCAACTAATGAAAAACTGTTTTTT.

The rearrangement joins TRBV19 to TRBJ2-7, with TRBD2 matching 12 bases. Germline values: CDR1 LNHDA, CDR2 SQIVND (reference sequence). After removal of 5 bases from V and 1 base from J, the junction contained 6 bases not matched to a gene. The CDR3 sequence is 16 residues long. CDR3 nucleotides: TGTGCCAGTAGTCCTGCGGGGACTAGCGGGTCCTACGAGCAGTACTTC. This gives the protein CASSPAGTSGSYEQYF.

The V gene is TRBV7-9, the J gene TRBJ1-2, with TRBD1 matching over 7 bases. J gave up 7 bases and V 4 bases, and 12 bases lay outside the gene matches. Germline loops: CDR1 SEHNR, CDR2 FQNEAQ (reference sequence). The CDR3 extends over 15 amino acids. The CDR3 spells CASSSYIDRVAGYTF. The CDR3 region has the DNA TGTGCCAGCAGCTCATATATCGACAGGGTGGCTGGCTACACCTTC.

With respect to this clone: One end of the junction fails to match germline, which may point to a read error. The sample contains more than one DNA sequence encoding this CDR3. This rearrangement joins TRBV18 to TRBJ1-5; tentative D call: TRBD1 (5 bases). Germline CDR1 KGHSH, CDR2 LQKENI. CDR3 length: 13 residues. The CDR3: CASSPPQEGPQHF. In DNA form, the CDR3 reads TGTGCCAGCTCCCCACCACAGGAAGGGCCCCAGCATTTT.

The genes are TRBV29-1 and TRBJ2-1; possible D gene TRBD2, 8 bases. The CDR3 length is 16 residues. V gave up 1 base and J gave up 4 bases, with 17 bases separating them. Germline assignment: CDR1 SQVTM and CDR2 ANQGSEA. The CDR3 DNA sequence: TGCAGCGTTGAAGTCAGGGGGGGACTAGTATACAATGAGCAGTTCTTC. Protein sequence: CSVEVRGGLVYNEQFF.

The chain has TRBV4-3 and TRBJ2-3; 14 bases are shared with TRBD2. Looked up from germline, CDR1 is LGHNA and CDR2 is YSLEER. This CDR3 has 19 amino acids. V was pared by 3 bases and J by 2 bases, with 10 bases of the junction left unmatched. DNA for the CDR3: TGCGCCAGCAGCCACCGACTAGCGGGAGGGCGGGTCTCCACAGATACGCAGTATTTT. Protein: CASSHRLAGGRVSTDTQYF.

V gene TRBV14 combines with J gene TRBJ1-4, with 8 nucleotides matching TRBD1. Germline CDR1 reads SGHDN; CDR2 reads FVKESK. The CDR3 is made up of 15 amino acids. After removal of 4 bases from V and 5 bases from J, the junction contained 6 bases not matched to a gene. The CDR3: CASSRSGQENEKLFF. DNA of the CDR3: TGTGCCAGCAGCCGGTCGGGACAGGAGAATGAAAAACTGTTTTTT.

This clone has just one count. One end of the junction does not line up with germline, which may come from a read error. The gene calls are TRBV7-9 and TRBJ2-3; D unresolved. The CDR3 is 12 amino acids. Germline values: CDR1 SEHNR, CDR2 FQNEAQ (reference sequence). The chain's CDR3 is CASGLESHAQYF. For the CDR3, the DNA is TGTGCCAGCGGCTTGGAGTCCCACGCGCAGTATTTT.

The V gene is TRBV11-2, the J gene TRBJ2-3; D is uncertain. There are 13 residues in the CDR3. Deletions cut 3 bases from V and 1 base from J, with 5 bases between. CDR1 is SGHAT and CDR2 is FQNNGV in the germline V gene. For the CDR3, the DNA is TGTGCCAGCAGCTTTCGGGGCACAGATACGCAGTATTTT. Protein: CASSFRGTDTQYF.

The chain combines TRBV7-6 with TRBJ1-2; 9 bases map to TRBD1. J was trimmed by 4 bases and V by 3 bases; bases with no gene match: 15. This CDR3 contains 18 residues. Germline V CDR1 and CDR2: SGHVS, FNYEAQ. Here the CDR3 reads CASSFNRDREAVGYGYTF. Here the CDR3 DNA reads TGTGCCAGCAGCTTCAACCGGGACAGGGAGGCGGTAGGCTATGGCTACACCTTC.

The gene calls are TRBV30 and TRBJ2-5; 12 bases are a match to TRBD2. CDR3 length: 16 amino acids. With 2 bases clipped from V and 4 bases from J, the junction kept 8 bases outside the gene matches. Germline CDR1 and CDR2: GTSNPN and SVGIG (reference sequence). The CDR3 sequence is CAWSTTSGSEGETQYF. For the CDR3, the DNA is TGTGCCTGGAGTACGACTAGCGGGAGTGAGGGAGAGACCCAGTACTTC.

This chain joins TRBV10-3 and TRBJ2-3; 7 bases are shared with TRBD2. CDR3 size: 16 residues. In germline, CDR1 is ENHRY, CDR2 SYGVKD. Unmatched junction bases numbered 13, after V lost 10 bases and J lost 0 bases. The chain's CDR3 is CATFPGASGSTDTQYF. The CDR3, as DNA: TGTGCCACCTTCCCCGGGGCTAGCGGTAGCACAGATACGCAGTATTTT.

The chain carries TRBV6-5 and TRBJ2-7; 10 bases are a match to TRBD2. The V segment lost 0 bases and the J segment 2 bases; nucleotides outside the gene matches: 4. This CDR3 has 16 amino acids. Germline CDR1 and CDR2: MNHEY and SVGAGI. CDR3 in amino acids: CASSYSRSGRAYEQYF. Written as DNA, the CDR3 is TGTGCCAGCAGTTACTCGAGGAGCGGGAGGGCCTACGAGCAGTACTTC.

The V call is TRBV15, the J call TRBJ1-2; D unclear. The ends were cut back, 0 bases at V and 5 bases at J, with 7 bases in the middle. This CDR3 has 13 residues. Germline V gives CDR1 LNHNV, CDR2 YYDKDF (reference sequence). CDR3 sequence reads: CATSRDRIYGYTF. For the CDR3, the DNA is TGTGCCACCAGCAGAGACAGGATTTATGGCTACACCTTC.

V and J are TRBV19 and TRBJ2-7; 7 bases line up with TRBD1. The V gene end was trimmed by 3 bases and the J gene end by 1 base; junction bases not matched to a gene: 9. Germline V CDR1 and CDR2: LNHDA, SQIVND (reference sequence). The CDR3 has 16 residues. The CDR3 reads CASSMSDRINSYEQYF. The CDR3 nucleotides are TGTGCCAGTAGTATGTCGGACAGGATAAATTCCTACGAGCAGTACTTC.